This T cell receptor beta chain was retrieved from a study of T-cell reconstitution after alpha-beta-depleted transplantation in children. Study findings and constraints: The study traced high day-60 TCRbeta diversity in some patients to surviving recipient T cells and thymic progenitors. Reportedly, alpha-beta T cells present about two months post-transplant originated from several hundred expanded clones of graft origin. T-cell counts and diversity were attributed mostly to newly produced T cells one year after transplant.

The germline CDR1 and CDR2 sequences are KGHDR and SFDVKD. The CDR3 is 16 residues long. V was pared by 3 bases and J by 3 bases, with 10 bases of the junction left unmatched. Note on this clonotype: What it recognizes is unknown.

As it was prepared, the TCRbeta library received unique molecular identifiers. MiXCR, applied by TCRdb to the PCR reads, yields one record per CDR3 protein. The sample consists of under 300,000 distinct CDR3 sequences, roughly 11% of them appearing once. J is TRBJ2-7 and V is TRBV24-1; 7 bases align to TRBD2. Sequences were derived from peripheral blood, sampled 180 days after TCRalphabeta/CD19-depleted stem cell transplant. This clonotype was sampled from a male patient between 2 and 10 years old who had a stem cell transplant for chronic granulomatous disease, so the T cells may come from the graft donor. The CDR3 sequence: CATSDPRGSGNYEQYF. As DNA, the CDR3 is TGTGCCACCAGTGATCCGAGGGGAAGCGGGAACTACGAGCAGTACTTC.